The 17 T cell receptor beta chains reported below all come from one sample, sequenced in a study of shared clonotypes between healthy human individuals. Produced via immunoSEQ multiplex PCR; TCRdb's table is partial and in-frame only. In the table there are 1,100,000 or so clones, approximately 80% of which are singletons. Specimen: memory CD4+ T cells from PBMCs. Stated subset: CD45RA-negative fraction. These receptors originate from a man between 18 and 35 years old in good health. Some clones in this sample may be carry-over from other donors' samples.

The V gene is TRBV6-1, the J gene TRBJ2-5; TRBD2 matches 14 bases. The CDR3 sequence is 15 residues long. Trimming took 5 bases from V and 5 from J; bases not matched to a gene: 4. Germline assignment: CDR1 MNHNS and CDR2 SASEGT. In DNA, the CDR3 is TGTGCCAGCAGTTCACGACTAGCGGGGGGGGAGACCCAGTACTTC. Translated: CASSSRLAGGETQYF.

Here the CDR3 reads CSVDRGVNYGYTF. CDR3 bases: TGCAGCGTGGACAGGGGAGTGAACTATGGCTACACCTTC. V is TRBV29-1 and J is TRBJ1-2, with 9 bases lining up with TRBD1. With 6 bases clipped from V and 2 bases from J, the junction kept 4 bases outside the gene matches. This CDR3 spans 13 amino acids. The germline gives CDR1 SQVTM, CDR2 ANQGSEA.

CDR3 residues: CASNAGTAFRGYTF. The CDR3, as DNA: TGTGCCAGTAATGCGGGGACAGCATTCCGGGGCTACACCTTC. This chain uses TRBV19 with TRBJ1-2; 7 bases align to TRBD1. V lost 7 bases to trimming and J lost 8 bases; unmatched junction nucleotides: 13. Germline CDR1 reads LNHDA; CDR2 reads SQIVND (reference sequence). CDR3 size: 14 residues.

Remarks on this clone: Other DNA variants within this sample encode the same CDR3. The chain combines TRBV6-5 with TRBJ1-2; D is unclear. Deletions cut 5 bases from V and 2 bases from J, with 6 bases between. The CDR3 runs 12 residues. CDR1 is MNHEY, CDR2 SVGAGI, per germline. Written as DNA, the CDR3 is TGTGCCAGCAGTCTGGGCAACTATGGCTACACCTTC. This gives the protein CASSLGNYGYTF.

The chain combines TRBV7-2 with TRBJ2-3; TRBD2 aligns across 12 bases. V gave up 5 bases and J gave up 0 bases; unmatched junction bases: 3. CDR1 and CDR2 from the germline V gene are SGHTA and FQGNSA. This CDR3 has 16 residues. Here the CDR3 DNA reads TGTGCCAGCAGCGTTGGGACTAGCGGGAGCACAGATACGCAGTATTTT. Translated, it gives CASSVGTSGSTDTQYF.

Written as DNA, the CDR3 is TGCGCCAGCAGCCCACAGGCGGGTAACCAGCCCCAGCATTTT. Its translation: CASSPQAGNQPQHF. V usage is TRBV5-1 and J usage is TRBJ1-5; a weak D match, TRBD1 (5 bases). V was shortened by 4 bases and J by 7 bases, with 15 bases between the two germline ends. The CDR3 sequence is 14 residues long. Looked up from germline, CDR1 is SGHRS and CDR2 is YFSETQ.

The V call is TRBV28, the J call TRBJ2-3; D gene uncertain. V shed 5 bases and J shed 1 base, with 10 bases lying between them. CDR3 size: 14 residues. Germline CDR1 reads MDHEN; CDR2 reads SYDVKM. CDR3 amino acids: CASSDIEGTDTQYF. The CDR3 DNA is TGTGCCAGCAGTGATATAGAAGGCACAGATACGCAGTATTTT.

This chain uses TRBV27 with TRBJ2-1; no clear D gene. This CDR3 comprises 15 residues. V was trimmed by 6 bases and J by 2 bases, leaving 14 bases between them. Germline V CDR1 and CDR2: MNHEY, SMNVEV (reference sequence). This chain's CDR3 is CASSPGRAAYNEQFF. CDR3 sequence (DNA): TGTGCCAGCAGCCCCGGACGGGCCGCCTACAATGAGCAGTTCTTC.

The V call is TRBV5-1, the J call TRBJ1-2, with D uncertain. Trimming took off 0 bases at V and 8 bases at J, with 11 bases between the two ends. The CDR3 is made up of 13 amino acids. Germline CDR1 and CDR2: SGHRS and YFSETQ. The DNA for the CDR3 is TGCGCCAGCAGCTTGGGGGCAGGCGCCGGCTACACCTTC. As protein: CASSLGAGAGYTF.

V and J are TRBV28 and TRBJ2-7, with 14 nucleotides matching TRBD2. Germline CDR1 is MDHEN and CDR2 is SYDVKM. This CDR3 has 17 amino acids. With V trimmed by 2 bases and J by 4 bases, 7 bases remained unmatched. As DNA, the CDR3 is TGTGCCAGCAGTTTACCGTTGGGACTAGCGGGGGTTTACGAGCAGTACTTC. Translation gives CASSLPLGLAGVYEQYF.

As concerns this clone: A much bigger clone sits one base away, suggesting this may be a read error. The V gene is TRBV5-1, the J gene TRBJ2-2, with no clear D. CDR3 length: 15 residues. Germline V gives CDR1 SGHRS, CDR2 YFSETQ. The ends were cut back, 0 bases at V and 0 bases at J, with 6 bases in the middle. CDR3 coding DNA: TGCGCCAGCAGCTTGGGAGCTACGAACACCGGGGAGCTGTTTTTT. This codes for CASSLGATNTGELFF.

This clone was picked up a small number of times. For the CDR3, the DNA is TGTGCCAGCACCTCTCCCGGGGAGCTGTTTTTT. It is translated as CASTSPGELFF. This chain uses TRBV28 with TRBJ2-2, with unresolved D. The CDR3 length is 11 residues. V was pared by 7 bases and J by 6 bases, with 6 bases between. Per germline, CDR1 MDHEN and CDR2 SYDVKM. Based on the CDR3 plus reference TRBV28 and TRBJ2-2, the full variable domain is DVKVTQSSRYLVKRTGEKVFLECVQDMDHENMFWYRQDPGLGLRLIYFSYDVKMKEKGDIPEGYSVSREKKERFSLILESASTNQTSMYLCASTSPGELFFGEGSRLTVL.

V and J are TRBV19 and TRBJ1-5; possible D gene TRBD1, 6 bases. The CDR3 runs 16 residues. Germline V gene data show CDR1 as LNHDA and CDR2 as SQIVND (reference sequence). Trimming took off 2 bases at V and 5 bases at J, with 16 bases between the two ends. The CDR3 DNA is TGTGCCAGTAGTATAAGGTCAGGGGTTGGTGATCAGCCCCAGCATTTT. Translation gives CASSIRSGVGDQPQHF.

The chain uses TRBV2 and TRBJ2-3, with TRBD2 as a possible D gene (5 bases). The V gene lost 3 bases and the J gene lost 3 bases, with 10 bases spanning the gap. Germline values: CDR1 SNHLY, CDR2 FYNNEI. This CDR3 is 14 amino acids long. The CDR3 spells CASSDRRITDTQYF. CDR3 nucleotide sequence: TGTGCCAGCAGTGACAGGAGGATAACAGATACGCAGTATTTT.

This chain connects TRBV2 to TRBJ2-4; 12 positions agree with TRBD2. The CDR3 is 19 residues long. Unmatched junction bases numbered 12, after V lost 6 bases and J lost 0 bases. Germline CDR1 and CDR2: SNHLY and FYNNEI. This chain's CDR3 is CASRAQTSGRGLAKNIQYF. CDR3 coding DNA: TGTGCCAGCAGGGCTCAGACTAGCGGGAGAGGTTTAGCCAAAAACATTCAGTACTTC.

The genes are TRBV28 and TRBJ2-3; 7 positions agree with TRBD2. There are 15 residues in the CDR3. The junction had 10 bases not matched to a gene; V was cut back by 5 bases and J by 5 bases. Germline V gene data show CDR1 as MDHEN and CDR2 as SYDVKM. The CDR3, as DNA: TGTGCCAGCAGTACCCGGGGGAGGGCCATAGATACGCAGTATTTT. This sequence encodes CASSTRGRAIDTQYF.

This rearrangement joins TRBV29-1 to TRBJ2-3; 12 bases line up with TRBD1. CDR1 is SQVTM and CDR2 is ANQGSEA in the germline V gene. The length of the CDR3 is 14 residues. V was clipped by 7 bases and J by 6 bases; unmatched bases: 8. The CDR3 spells CSAGDRGRKDTQYF. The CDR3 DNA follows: TGCAGCGCTGGGGACAGGGGGCGCAAGGATACGCAGTATTTT.